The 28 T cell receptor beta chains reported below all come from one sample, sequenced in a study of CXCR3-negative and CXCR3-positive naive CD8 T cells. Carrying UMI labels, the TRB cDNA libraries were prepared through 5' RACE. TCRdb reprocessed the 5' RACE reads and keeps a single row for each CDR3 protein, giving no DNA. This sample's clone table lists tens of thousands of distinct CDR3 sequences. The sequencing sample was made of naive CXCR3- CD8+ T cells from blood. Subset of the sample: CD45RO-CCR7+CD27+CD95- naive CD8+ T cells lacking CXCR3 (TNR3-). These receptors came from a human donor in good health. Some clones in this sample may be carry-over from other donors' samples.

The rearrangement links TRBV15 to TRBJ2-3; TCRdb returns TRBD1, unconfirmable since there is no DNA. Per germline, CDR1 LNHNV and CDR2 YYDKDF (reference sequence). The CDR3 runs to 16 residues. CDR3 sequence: CATSRDRQGSTDTQYF.

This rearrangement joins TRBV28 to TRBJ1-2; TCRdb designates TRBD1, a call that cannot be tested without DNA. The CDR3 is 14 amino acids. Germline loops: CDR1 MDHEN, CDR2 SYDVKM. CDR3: CASSFSAQGDGYTF.

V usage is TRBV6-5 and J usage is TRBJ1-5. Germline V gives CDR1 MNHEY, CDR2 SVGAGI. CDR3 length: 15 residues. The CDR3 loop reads CASSRAGGSNQPQHF.

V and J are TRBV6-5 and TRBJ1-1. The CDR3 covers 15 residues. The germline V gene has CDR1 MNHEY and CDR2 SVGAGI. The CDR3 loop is CASNWEGNFHTEAFF.

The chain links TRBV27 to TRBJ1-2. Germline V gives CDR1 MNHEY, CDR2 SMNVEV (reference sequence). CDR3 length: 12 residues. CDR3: CASSSDAGGYTF.

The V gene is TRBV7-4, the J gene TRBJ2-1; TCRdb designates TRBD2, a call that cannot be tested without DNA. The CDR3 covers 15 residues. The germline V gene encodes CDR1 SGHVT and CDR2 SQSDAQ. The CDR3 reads CASSGGLAGESEQFF.

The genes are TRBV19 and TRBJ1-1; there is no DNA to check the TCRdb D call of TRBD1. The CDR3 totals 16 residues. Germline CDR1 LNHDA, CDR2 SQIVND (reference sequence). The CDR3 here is CASSIPLTEIYTEAFF. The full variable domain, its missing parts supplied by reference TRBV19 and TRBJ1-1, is DGGITQSPKYLFRKEGQNVTLSCEQNLNHDAMYWYRQDPGQGLRLIYYSQIVNDFQKGDIAEGYSVSREKKESFPLTVTSAQKNPTAFYLCASSIPLTEIYTEAFFGQGTRLTVV.

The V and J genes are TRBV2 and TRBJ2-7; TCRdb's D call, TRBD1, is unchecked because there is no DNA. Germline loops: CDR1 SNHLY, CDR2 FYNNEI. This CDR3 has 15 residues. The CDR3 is CASSEYRVSSYEQYF.

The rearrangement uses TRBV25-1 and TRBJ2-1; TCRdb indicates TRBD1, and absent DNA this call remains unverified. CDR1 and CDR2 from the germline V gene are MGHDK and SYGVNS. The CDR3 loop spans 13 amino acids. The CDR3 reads CASSYTGDNEQFF. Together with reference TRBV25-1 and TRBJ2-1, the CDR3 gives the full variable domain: EADIYQTPRYLVIGTGKKITLECSQTMGHDKMYWYQQDPGMELHLIHYSYGVNSTEKGDLSSESTVSRIRTEHFPLTLESARPSHTSQYLCASSYTGDNEQFFGPGTRLTVL.

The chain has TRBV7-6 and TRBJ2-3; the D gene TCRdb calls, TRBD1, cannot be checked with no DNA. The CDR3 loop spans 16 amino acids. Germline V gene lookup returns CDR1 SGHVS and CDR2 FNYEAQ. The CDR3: CASRTPQGFDSDTQYF.

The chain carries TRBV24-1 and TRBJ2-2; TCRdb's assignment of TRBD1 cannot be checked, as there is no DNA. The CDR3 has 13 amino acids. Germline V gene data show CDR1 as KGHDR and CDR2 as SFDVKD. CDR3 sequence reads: CATSDSQGEELFF.

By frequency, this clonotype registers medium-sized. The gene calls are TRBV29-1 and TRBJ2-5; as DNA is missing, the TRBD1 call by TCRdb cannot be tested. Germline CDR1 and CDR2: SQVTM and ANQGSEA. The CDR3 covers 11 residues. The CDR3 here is CSVDREETQYF.

This CDR3 reads CASTPGEGEQFF. V is TRBV28 and J is TRBJ2-1; no DNA is available, so the TRBD1 call from TCRdb remains unchecked. The CDR3 is made up of 12 amino acids. Germline CDR1 is MDHEN and CDR2 is SYDVKM.

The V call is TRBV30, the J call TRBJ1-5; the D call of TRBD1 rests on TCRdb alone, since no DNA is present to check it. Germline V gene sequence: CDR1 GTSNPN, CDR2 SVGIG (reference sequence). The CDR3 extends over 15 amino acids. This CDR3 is CAWSSGPGEGQPQHF.

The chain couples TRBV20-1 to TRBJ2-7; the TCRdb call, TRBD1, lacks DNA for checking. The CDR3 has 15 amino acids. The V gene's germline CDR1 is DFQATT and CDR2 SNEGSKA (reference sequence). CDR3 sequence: CSARDETGGIYEQYF.

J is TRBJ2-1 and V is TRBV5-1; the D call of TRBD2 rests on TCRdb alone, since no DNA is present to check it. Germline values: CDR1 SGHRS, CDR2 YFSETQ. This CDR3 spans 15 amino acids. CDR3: CASSLVGAGNHEQFF. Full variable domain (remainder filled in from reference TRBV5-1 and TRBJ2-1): KAGVTQTPRYLIKTRGQQVTLSCSPISGHRSVSWYQQTPGQGLQFLFEYFSETQRNKGNFPGRFSGRQFSNSRSEMNVSTLELGDSALYLCASSLVGAGNHEQFFGPGTRLTVL.

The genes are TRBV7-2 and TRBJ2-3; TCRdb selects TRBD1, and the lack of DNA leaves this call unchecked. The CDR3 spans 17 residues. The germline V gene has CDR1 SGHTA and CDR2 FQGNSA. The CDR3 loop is CASSLYGTGRSTDTQYF. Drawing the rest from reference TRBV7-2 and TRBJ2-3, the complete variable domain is GAGVSQSPSNKVTEKGKDVELRCDPISGHTALYWYRQSLGQGLEFLIYFQGNSAPDKSGLPSDRFSAERTGGSVSTLTIQRTQQEDSAVYLCASSLYGTGRSTDTQYFGPGTRLTVL.

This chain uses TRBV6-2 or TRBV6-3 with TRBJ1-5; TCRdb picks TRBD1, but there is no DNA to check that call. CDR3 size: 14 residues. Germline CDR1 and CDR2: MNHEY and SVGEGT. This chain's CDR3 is CASSYGQGGQPQHF.

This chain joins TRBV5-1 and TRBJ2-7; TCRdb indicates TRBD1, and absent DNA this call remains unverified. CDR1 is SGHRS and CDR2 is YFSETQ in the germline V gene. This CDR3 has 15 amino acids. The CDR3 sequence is CASSFGGGFPYEQYF.

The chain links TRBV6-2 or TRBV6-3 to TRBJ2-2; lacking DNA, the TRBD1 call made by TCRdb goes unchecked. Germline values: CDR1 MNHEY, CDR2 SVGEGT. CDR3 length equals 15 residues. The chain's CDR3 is CASRKDRGNTGELFF.

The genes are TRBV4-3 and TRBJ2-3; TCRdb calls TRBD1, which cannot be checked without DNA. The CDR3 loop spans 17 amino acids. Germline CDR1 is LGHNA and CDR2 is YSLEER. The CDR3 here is CASSQDLRGVGTDTQYF.

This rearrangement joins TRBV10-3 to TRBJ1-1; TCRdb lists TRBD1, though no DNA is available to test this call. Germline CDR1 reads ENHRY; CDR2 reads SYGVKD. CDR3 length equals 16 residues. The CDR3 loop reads CAISPIGQGVNTEAFF.

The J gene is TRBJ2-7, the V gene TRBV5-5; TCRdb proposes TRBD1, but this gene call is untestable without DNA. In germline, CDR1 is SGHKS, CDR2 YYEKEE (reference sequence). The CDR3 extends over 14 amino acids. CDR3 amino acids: CASRGTGDTYEQYF.

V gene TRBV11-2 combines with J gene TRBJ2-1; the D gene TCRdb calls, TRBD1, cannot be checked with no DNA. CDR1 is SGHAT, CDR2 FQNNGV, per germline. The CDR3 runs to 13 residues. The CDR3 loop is CASRPRGVDEQFF.

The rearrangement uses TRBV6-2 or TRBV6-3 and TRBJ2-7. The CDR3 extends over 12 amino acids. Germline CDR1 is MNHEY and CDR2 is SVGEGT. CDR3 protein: CASEDGYYEQYF.

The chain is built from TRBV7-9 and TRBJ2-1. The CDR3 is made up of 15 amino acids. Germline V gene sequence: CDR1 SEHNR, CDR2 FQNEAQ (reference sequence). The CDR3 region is CASSLAQGQADEQFF.

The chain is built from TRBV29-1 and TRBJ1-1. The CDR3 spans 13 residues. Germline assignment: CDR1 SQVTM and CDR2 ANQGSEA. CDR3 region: CSGLTDLSSEAFF.

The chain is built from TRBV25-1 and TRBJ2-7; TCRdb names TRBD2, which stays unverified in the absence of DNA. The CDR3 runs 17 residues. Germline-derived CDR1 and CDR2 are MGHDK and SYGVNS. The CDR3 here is CASSELWGGDSSYEQYF.